This is a list of T cell receptor beta chains from one sample in a study of cytomegalovirus exposure and HLA in healthy donors. TCRdb's table, derived via immunoSEQ multiplex PCR, lists solely in-frame clones and lacks some. The table shows 70,000 to 100,000 clones, with 67% occurring only once. The sample consisted of PBMCs. The source of these receptors is a woman aged 50 to 60 in good health and CMV-seropositive. Each CDR3 is given with its conserved first and last residue. A D gene is named only where the DNA matches it firmly. For some rows the clone size is stated as once, few or many, or as a class when expanded; others skip it.

clone size	V gene	D gene	J gene	CDR3 protein	CDR3 DNA
.	TRBV5-1	TRBD1	TRBJ2-5	CASSPGGLQETQYF	TGCGCCAGCAGCCCAGGGGGTCTCCAAGAGACCCAGTACTTC
.	TRBV28	TRBD1	TRBJ2-5	CASSFAGGETQYF	TGTGCCAGCAGTTTTGCAGGGGGAGAGACCCAGTACTTC
once	TRBV2	TRBD1	TRBJ1-1	CASSTNRGNTEAFF	TGTGCCAGCAGTACCAACAGGGGGAACACTGAAGCTTTCTTT
.	TRBV27	.	TRBJ1-2	CASSSKSRGGYYGYTF	TGTGCCAGCAGTTCAAAATCAAGGGGAGGGTATTATGGCTACACCTTC
.	TRBV6-5	TRBD1	TRBJ1-2	CASSSPATGDSGYTF	TGTGCCAGCAGTTCTCCCGCGACAGGGGATAGTGGCTACACCTTC
.	TRBV2	TRBD1	TRBJ2-1	CASSSGTGGVGNEQFF	TGTGCCAGCAGTTCCGGGACAGGGGGGGTAGGGAATGAGCAGTTCTTC
.	TRBV28	TRBD2	TRBJ2-3	CASTLAGSGDTQYF	TGTGCCAGCACGTTAGCGGGGTCGGGAGATACGCAGTATTTT
.	TRBV4-1	.	TRBJ1-1	CASSRETATNTEAFF	TGCGCCAGCAGCCGAGAGACAGCGACAAACACTGAAGCTTTCTTT
once	TRBV27	TRBD1	TRBJ1-5	CASSSKGAGQPQHF	TGTGCCAGCAGTTCCAAGGGGGCAGGTCAGCCCCAGCATTTT
.	TRBV19	.	TRBJ1-6	CASRGGRQLGF	TGTGCCAGTAGGGGAGGACGACAACTCGGCTTT
.	TRBV30	TRBD1	TRBJ2-6	CAWSTTGAQLSGANVLTF	TGTGCCTGGAGTACGACAGGGGCGCAACTCTCTGGGGCCAACGTCCTGACTTTC
.	TRBV6-5	TRBD2	TRBJ2-7	CASSQTSAGEQYF	TGTGCCAGCAGTCAGACTAGCGCCGGCGAGCAGTACTTC
.	TRBV5-4	.	TRBJ1-2	CASSLDSPGDGYTF	TGTGCCAGCAGCTTGGATTCCCCAGGGGATGGCTACACCTTC
.	TRBV19	TRBD2	TRBJ2-5	CASSPRLAIVKTQYF	TGTGCCAGTAGTCCTCGACTAGCAATTGTAAAGACCCAGTACTTC
.	TRBV5-1	.	TRBJ2-3	CASSLVPESTDTQYF	TGCGCCAGCAGCTTGGTCCCAGAAAGCACAGATACGCAGTATTTT
.	TRBV25-1	.	TRBJ1-4	CASDGSEGEKLFF	TGTGCCAGCGACGGATCCGAGGGTGAAAAACTGTTTTTT
.	TRBV2	.	TRBJ1-2	CASSDGQTALSNYGYTF	TGTGCCAGCAGTGACGGTCAGACAGCCCTATCTAACTATGGCTACACCTTC
.	TRBV6-5	.	TRBJ2-1	CASGSFGEQFF	TGTGCCAGCGGTAGCTTCGGTGAGCAGTTCTTC
.	TRBV28	TRBD1	TRBJ1-2	CASSSFDRAENYGYTF	TGTGCCAGCAGTTCCTTCGACAGGGCCGAAAACTATGGCTACACCTTC
.	TRBV27	.	TRBJ2-7	CASSPQGYEQYF	TGTGCCAGCAGTCCCCAGGGGTACGAGCAGTACTTC
.	TRBV7-9	.	TRBJ2-1	CASSLVSGVNEQFF	TGTGCCAGCAGCTTAGTATCGGGGGTCAATGAGCAGTTCTTC
.	TRBV12-5	TRBD1	TRBJ2-7	CASGLVLVGQGVYEQYF	TGTGCTAGTGGTTTGGTACTAGTAGGACAGGGGGTCTACGAGCAGTACTTC
few	TRBV9	TRBD1	TRBJ2-7	CASGRTGEAYEQYF	TGTGCCAGCGGAAGGACAGGGGAGGCTTACGAGCAGTACTTC
.	TRBV5-1	.	TRBJ2-3	CASSLGSGDGTDTQYF	TGCGCCAGCAGCTTGGGTAGCGGTGATGGCACAGATACGCAGTATTTT
.	TRBV25-1	.	TRBJ2-7	CASKEKGEFYEQYF	TGTGCCAGCAAAGAGAAGGGGGAATTCTACGAGCAGTACTTC
.	TRBV27	TRBD1	TRBJ2-3	CASSTTRRAGGTSTDTQYF	TGTGCCAGCAGCACCACGAGGCGGGCAGGGGGAACTAGCACAGATACGCAGTATTTT
.	TRBV19	.	TRBJ1-2	CASSRTANYGYTF	TGTGCCAGTAGTAGAACAGCTAACTATGGCTACACCTTC
.	TRBV18	.	TRBJ2-5	CASSPPNGGETQYF	TGTGCCAGCTCACCGCCGAACGGAGGGGAGACCCAGTACTTC
.	TRBV6-6	.	TRBJ1-6	CASKLGTGIYNSPLHF	TGTGCCAGCAAATTAGGAACAGGAATCTATAATTCACCCCTCCACTTT
.	TRBV28	TRBD2	TRBJ2-1	CASRLAGGNNEQFF	TGTGCCAGCAGGCTAGCGGGGGGGAACAATGAGCAGTTCTTC
.	TRBV7-9	.	TRBJ2-5	CASSYGQETQYF	TGTGCCAGCAGCTACGGCCAAGAGACCCAGTACTTC
.	TRBV15	.	TRBJ1-3	CATRGLGEDTIYF	TGTGCCACCAGGGGCCTAGGGGAGGACACCATATATTTT
.	TRBV30	TRBD1	TRBJ1-5	CAWNQDRANQPQHF	TGTGCCTGGAATCAAGACAGGGCGAATCAGCCCCAGCATTTT
.	TRBV28	TRBD2	TRBJ2-1	CASSSLAGGERNEQFF	TGTGCCAGCAGTTCGTTAGCGGGGGGGGAAAGGAATGAGCAGTTCTTC
.	TRBV5-1	TRBD1	TRBJ2-3	CASSLKNAAGTDYYTQYF	TGCGCCAGCAGCTTGAAGAATGCAGCCGGGACAGACTATTATACGCAGTATTTT
medium-sized	TRBV5-4	.	TRBJ1-6	CASNEESNSPLHF	TGTGCCAGCAATGAGGAAAGTAATTCACCCCTCCACTTT
.	TRBV5-1	TRBD1	TRBJ2-5	CASSDGTGRQETQYF	TGCGCCAGCAGCGATGGGACAGGGCGCCAAGAGACCCAGTACTTC
.	TRBV7-9	.	TRBJ2-6	CASRPMGLLSGANVLTF	TGTGCCAGCAGGCCGATGGGGCTTCTCTCTGGGGCCAACGTCCTGACTTTC
few	TRBV7-9	TRBD1	TRBJ2-1	CASSPRDRVGRGNEQFF	TGTGCCAGCAGCCCCCGGGACAGGGTCGGAAGAGGCAATGAGCAGTTCTTC
.	TRBV14	.	TRBJ1-4	CASSQVVGATNEKLFF	TGTGCCAGCAGCCAAGTGGTGGGGGCGACTAATGAAAAACTGTTTTTT
.	TRBV9	.	TRBJ1-2	CASSVGTYYGYTF	TGTGCCAGCAGCGTCGGGACATACTATGGCTACACCTTC
.	TRBV28	.	TRBJ2-5	CASSPRQGRGAETQYF	TGTGCCAGCAGTCCCCGACAGGGGAGGGGTGCAGAGACCCAGTACTTC
.	TRBV7-3	.	TRBJ1-1	CASSLGQNTEAFF	TGTGCCAGCAGCCTTGGGCAGAACACTGAAGCTTTCTTT
.	TRBV11-1	TRBD1	TRBJ1-6	CASSRDRGNSPLHF	TGTGCCAGCAGCCGGGACAGGGGAAATTCACCCCTCCACTTT
.	TRBV10-3	TRBD1	TRBJ1-1	CAIRINRGQDGAFF	TGTGCCATCAGAATCAACAGGGGGCAGGATGGAGCTTTCTTT
.	TRBV7-6	TRBD2	TRBJ2-1	CASSPRTSGGHNEQFF	TGTGCCAGCAGCCCCCGGACTAGCGGGGGGCATAATGAGCAGTTCTTC
.	TRBV9	TRBD2	TRBJ2-1	CASSVLWTSGGNEQFF	TGTGCCAGCAGCGTGCTATGGACTAGCGGGGGAAATGAGCAGTTCTTC
.	TRBV19	.	TRBJ1-2	CASSMGRGNYGYTF	TGTGCCAGTAGTATGGGTCGAGGGAACTATGGCTACACCTTC
.	TRBV4-1	TRBD2	TRBJ2-3	CASSHLLAGGFSTQYF	TGCGCCAGCAGCCATCTCCTAGCGGGGGGGTTTAGTACGCAGTATTTT
once	TRBV29-1	.	TRBJ1-1	CSVARADGRNTEAFF	TGCAGCGTTGCAAGGGCAGACGGGAGGAACACTGAAGCTTTCTTT
.	TRBV27	TRBD2	TRBJ2-7	CASSRRGEAPYEQYF	TGTGCCAGCAGTCGGCGGGGGGAGGCCCCCTACGAGCAGTACTTC
.	TRBV7-2	TRBD2	TRBJ2-7	CASSLAPGTSLSYEQYF	TGTGCCAGCAGCTTAGCCCCCGGGACTAGTCTGTCCTACGAGCAGTACTTC
.	TRBV19	.	TRBJ1-4	CASSIGQTPGEKLFF	TGTGCCAGTAGTATTGGACAGACCCCTGGGGAAAAACTGTTTTTT
.	TRBV29-1	.	TRBJ1-2	CSAPGGGGYTF	TGCAGCGCACCGGGAGGCGGTGGCTACACCTTC
.	TRBV6-1	.	TRBJ1-1	CATRRGGQTEAFF	TGTGCCACCCGTCGTGGCGGTCAAACTGAAGCTTTCTTT
.	TRBV5-6	.	TRBJ1-4	CASSSGAEKLFF	TGTGCCAGCAGCTCAGGGGCCGAAAAACTGTTTTTT
once	TRBV27	TRBD1	TRBJ2-5	CASSPPKRAGQGDGGTKTQYF	TGTGCCAGCAGTCCCCCAAAGAGGGCGGGACAGGGCGATGGGGGGACGAAGACCCAGTACTTC
.	TRBV1	.	TRBJ2-1	CTSSRPLGSSYNEQFF	TGCACCAGCAGCCGCCCACTAGGGAGCTCCTACAATGAGCAGTTCTTC